This T cell receptor beta chain was identified during a study of identical twins (dated by TCRdb to the mid-2010s). Regarding the research as a whole: TCR alpha and beta repertoires from monozygotic twins, unrelated adults of various ages and cord blood were deep-sequenced to test whether fetal clonotypes persist. To rule out contamination, the twin experiments were replicated at different times with different library preparation protocols.

The germline V gene (reference sequence) specifies DFQATT as CDR1 and SNEGSKA as CDR2. V is cut by 0 bases and J by 5 bases, and the space between the germline ends is 11 bases. Taken from cysteine to phenylalanine, the CDR3 has 14 residues. The only DNA kept is the CDR3, 42 bases in frame from the first base. The paper as a whole reports these results and caveats: Invariant T cells such as MAIT and iNKT could partly confound zero-insertion analyses, although diverse VJ usage argued against such confounding for most clonotypes. In monozygotic twins, out-of-frame TCR alpha sharing was systematically underestimated by recombination models, although the models agreed with sharing between unrelated individuals. Fewer insertions were carried by abundant cord blood beta clonotypes, a similar but weaker trend appeared in young adult naive repertoires, and no such trend appeared in memory repertoires. A weaker excess of twin sharing was found in beta out-of-frame sequences because the signal-to-noise ratio was lowered by fewer shared sequences. Compared with coincidental sharing between unrelated individuals, an excess of low generation-probability sequences was observed among out-of-frame TCR alpha sequences shared between twins. Because the same donors could not be followed over many years, the conclusions depended on cross-sectional statistical analysis.

Every donor in the study was a healthy Caucasian. Three pairs of female monozygotic twins, all aged roughly 18 to 29 years, made up the twin cohort. Positive isolation kits from Invitrogen were used to isolate the CD4+ and CD8+ T cell populations. This clonotype came up a few times. Its antigen remains unidentified. No clone much larger than this one lies a single base away; base qualities are absent. Libraries were built with 5' RACE. These reads were obtained on an Illumina HiSeq 2000. Template switching introduced a universal primer binding site; the final cDNA contained a unique molecular identifier, enabling accurate counting of TCR cDNA molecules. First-strand cDNA for TCR alpha and beta chains was synthesized from specific primers in the conserved constant-segment region. To control for contamination, every cDNA library was double barcoded, receiving both a SMART-Mk sample barcode and Illumina barcodes. Two successive PCR steps introduced TruSeq adapter sequences along with Illumina sample barcodes. The Illumina HiSeq platform was used with custom primers to sequence TCR alpha and beta cDNA libraries. The authors' analysis ran thus. Raw reads were processed with MiGEC to extract unique molecular identifiers, and MiXCR was used to determine CDR3 positions. For each individual, recombination models were inferred using an EM algorithm with the repgenHMM and IGoR tools. The tcR package in R was used for shared clonotype analysis, with sharing normalized by the product of cloneset sizes. To study raw recombination without the effects of thymic and clonal selection, out-of-frame nonproductive sequences were analyzed. TCRdb ran its own pipeline on the public reads, namely fastp trimming at Q25 and MiXCR clone calling, and kept in-frame beta chains. Merged by CDR3 protein, the rows form single entries marked with the most common genes and DNA. TCRdb, not the original authors, processed these V and J calls. Across this sample there are 500,000 to 550,000 distinct CDR3 sequences, with 20% to 25% seen only once. The ten top clones hold about 0.91% of the sample.

These same records also appear under a second study, on T cells expressing NK-cell markers. The second paper further reports: Under ten donors provided sorted CD3+CD56+NKG2C+, CD3+CD56+NKG2C- and CD3+CD56-NKG2C+ T-cell subsets, whose TCR beta-chain repertoires were profiled. Seven of the eight sequenced donors were HCMV-seropositive and one was HCMV-seronegative. To restrict sorting to alphabetaTCR-expressing T cells, an anti-gammadeltaTCR antibody was added in several experiments. In about six donors, the dominant CD3+CD56+NKG2C+ clonotypes were found to rank among the top 10 CD8+ clonotypes and to make up about 1.0-7.5% of CD8+ T cells. Those dominant clonotypes were again the most abundant among CD3+CD56-NKG2C+ cells in several donors, at about 25-60.1%. Whether the expanded NKG2C-expressing T cell clones were specific for HCMV antigens remained unclear. The study sequenced eight donors, all healthy volunteers chosen at random: three men and five women. HCMV serostatus was determined by detecting HCMV-specific IgG in serum with a commercial ELISA kit. MIGEC was used to demultiplex reads and group the reads by UMI, and MiTCR was used to assemble and quantify clonotypes. To remove erroneous sequences, TCR cDNA sequences were retained only when supported by two or more reads. Downstream repertoire analysis used the tcR package, and clonotypes were matched across fractions by CDR3 nucleotide sequence plus V segment. VDJmatch was used to annotate antigen specificity against VDJdb, with one amino acid substitution in CDR3 allowed.

This clonotype was sampled from a woman aged 18-29 years in good health. The receptor chain draws on TRBV20-1 and TRBJ2-1; the D gene is perhaps TRBD2, from 5 matching bases. Sequenced input: CD4+ T cells sorted from blood. The CDR3 protein: CSARDLGLHNEQFF. At the DNA level, the sequence is TGCAGTGCTAGAGATCTAGGACTTCACAATGAGCAGTTCTTC.